This passage covers 20 T cell receptor beta chains from one sample sequenced in a study of shared clonotypes between healthy human individuals. TCRdb's copy holds only in-frame clones and misses some; the assay was immunoSEQ multiplex PCR. This table has some 980,000 clones, 60% to 85% appearing once. The sample was memory CD4+ T cells sorted from blood. The subset: CD45RA-negative fraction. The receptor source for this set is a man between 18 and 35 years old in good health.

J is TRBJ2-1 and V is TRBV5-1, with TRBD2 as a possible D gene (6 bases). This CDR3 has 14 amino acids. The ends were cut back, 5 bases at V and 8 bases at J, with 17 bases in the middle. Per germline, CDR1 SGHRS and CDR2 YFSETQ. The CDR3 loop reads CASSHGTPRDEQFF. As DNA, the CDR3 is TGCGCCAGCAGTCACGGGACTCCTAGGGATGAGCAGTTCTTC.

The chain carries TRBV6-6 and TRBJ1-6; 10 bases line up with TRBD1. The trim removed 4 bases at V and 9 bases at J, leaving 6 bases unmatched. CDR3 length: 15 residues. In germline, CDR1 is MNHNY, CDR2 SVGAGI (reference sequence). CDR3 coding DNA: TGTGCCAGCAGTTCCACAGGACAGGGGGTTTCACCCCTCCACTTT. Protein: CASSSTGQGVSPLHF.

J is TRBJ2-2 and V is TRBV19, with 8 bases aligning to TRBD2. The CDR3 contains 15 residues. V lost 3 bases and J lost 4; bases outside the gene matches: 4. CDR1 is LNHDA and CDR2 is SQIVND in the germline V gene (reference sequence). The CDR3 coding sequence is TGTGCCAGTAGTATTAGACTAGCGTCCACCGGGGAGCTGTTTTTT. It encodes CASSIRLASTGELFF.

The chain combines TRBV18 with TRBJ2-4; 10 nucleotides match TRBD2. The CDR3 consists of 17 residues. The ends lost 3 bases at V and 0 bases at J; junction bases unmatched: 5. Germline V gene lookup returns CDR1 KGHSH and CDR2 LQKENI. The CDR3 loop reads CASSPLTSGIAKNIQYF. CDR3 sequence (DNA): TGTGCCAGCTCACCCCTTACTAGCGGGATAGCCAAAAACATTCAGTACTTC.

The rearrangement links TRBV18 to TRBJ2-2, with TRBD2 as a possible D gene (5 bases). The length of the CDR3 is 17 residues. From germline, CDR1 is KGHSH and CDR2 LQKENI. V lost 2 bases to trimming and J lost 4 bases, with 17 bases between them. Written as DNA, the CDR3 is TGTGCCAGCTCACCATCTTGGGTAACGGGAAGCACCGGGGAGCTGTTTTTT. It is translated as CASSPSWVTGSTGELFF.

CDR3 nucleotide sequence: TGTGCCAGCAGTGAAGTCCCCCCCCTGTATGGGGCGAGTGAGGAGACCCAGTACTTC. It specifies CASSEVPPLYGASEETQYF. This chain joins TRBV2 and TRBJ2-5; tentative D call: TRBD1 (5 bases). This CDR3 contains 19 residues. Trimming took 1 base from V and 5 from J, leaving 26 bases between them. From germline, CDR1 is SNHLY and CDR2 FYNNEI. The full variable domain, its missing parts supplied by reference TRBV2 and TRBJ2-5, is EPEVTQTPSHQVTQMGQEVILRCVPISNHLYFYWYRQILGQKVEFLVSFYNNEISEKSEIFDDQFSVERPDGSNFTLKIRSTKLEDSAMYFCASSEVPPLYGASEETQYFGPGTRLLVL.

This clone was seen ten or more times. The chain employs TRBV10-2 and TRBJ2-1; perhaps TRBD1 as D (6 bases). CDR1 WSHSY and CDR2 SAAADI come from the germline V gene. The CDR3 consists of 14 residues. Trimming removed 5 bases at V and 3 bases at J, with 11 bases between. The CDR3 nucleotides read TGCGCCAGCAGTCTGGGGGCTCTCTACAATGAGCAGTTCTTC. This gives the protein CASSLGALYNEQFF.

This clone occurred once. The chain couples TRBV7-2 to TRBJ1-6; D call uncertain. Germline V gene lookup returns CDR1 SGHTA and CDR2 FQGNSA. Trimming removed 5 bases from V and 16 bases from J, with 15 bases in between. There are 12 residues in the CDR3. This CDR3 reads CASSPYDMGLHF. The CDR3 nucleotides are TGTGCCAGCAGCCCATACGACATGGGGCTCCACTTT.

CDR3 protein: CASSCTSGKTDTQYF. Here the CDR3 DNA reads TGTGCCAGCAGCTGCACTAGCGGGAAGACAGATACGCAGTATTTT. The chain is built from TRBV5-5 and TRBJ2-3, with 10 bases that match TRBD2. Germline assignment: CDR1 SGHKS and CDR2 YYEKEE (reference sequence). The length of the CDR3 is 15 residues. The V segment lost 3 bases and the J segment 3 bases; nucleotides outside the gene matches: 4.

This clone was counted between two and nine times. The rearrangement uses TRBV23-1 and TRBJ1-5, with unresolved D. TRBV23-1 is marked as an open reading frame, function uncertain. This CDR3 contains 16 residues. The V end was cut by 7 bases, the J end by 1 base, with 17 bases between. The CDR3 loop is CASKFRRDPSNQPQHF. The CDR3 DNA follows: TGCGCCAGCAAATTTAGAAGAGATCCAAGCAATCAGCCCCAGCATTTT.

The chain couples TRBV12-5 to TRBJ2-3, with 12 bases aligning to TRBD1. Germline-derived CDR1 and CDR2 are LGHNT and FRNRAP. This CDR3 is built from 16 residues. The J segment lost 7 bases and the V segment lost 6 bases, leaving 11 bases of the junction unmatched. The CDR3 nucleotides read TGTGCTAGTGGCTCACAATTGGGACAGGGGGCTTATACGCAGTATTTT. The encoded protein is CASGSQLGQGAYTQYF.

The genes are TRBV6-5 and TRBJ1-2, with 9 bases identical to TRBD1. From germline, CDR1 is MNHEY and CDR2 SVGAGI. J was trimmed by 0 bases and V by 6 bases; bases with no gene match: 5. This CDR3 contains 15 residues. CDR3 in amino acids: CASSEQGAANYGYTF. The CDR3 DNA sequence: TGTGCCAGCAGCGAACAGGGGGCAGCTAACTATGGCTACACCTTC.

The chain carries TRBV7-9 and TRBJ2-7, with 10 bases lining up with TRBD1. J lost 5 bases, V lost 1 base, and 14 bases had no gene match. Looked up from germline, CDR1 is SEHNR and CDR2 is FQNEAQ (reference sequence). The CDR3 runs to 18 residues. DNA of the CDR3: TGTGCCAGCAGCTTAGGGAGAGGCACGGGACAGGGGAGCCACGAGCAGTACTTC. This sequence encodes CASSLGRGTGQGSHEQYF.

The genes are TRBV30 and TRBJ2-7; a possible D gene is TRBD2 (6 bases). Germline V gives CDR1 GTSNPN, CDR2 SVGIG (reference sequence). CDR3 size: 13 residues. Trimming shortened V by 5 bases and J by 5 bases, and 16 bases separated the two germline ends. The CDR3 DNA sequence: TGTGCCTGGGAACGGGGGTCGAGTCACGAGCAGTACTTC. It specifies CAWERGSSHEQYF.

Remarks on this clone: Other DNA sequences in the same sample also yield this CDR3. This sequence joins TRBV7-2 and TRBJ1-3, with 9 bases identical to TRBD1. The CDR3 extends over 15 amino acids. Per the germline V gene, CDR1 is SGHTA and CDR2 is FQGNSA. V gave up 0 bases and J gave up 3 bases; unmatched junction bases: 0. The CDR3 DNA reads as TGTGCCAGCAGCTTAGCGGGACAGGGTGGAAACACCATATATTTT. Translating it yields CASSLAGQGGNTIYF.

This sequence joins TRBV19 and TRBJ1-5; 9 bases are a match to TRBD1. This CDR3 region has 16 residues. With V trimmed by 5 bases and J by 8 bases, 13 bases remained unmatched. In germline, CDR1 is LNHDA, CDR2 SQIVND (reference sequence). CDR3 in DNA: TGTGCCAGTAGTCCTTGGACAGGGGCGCTGGGCGAGCCCCAGCATTTT. This encodes CASSPWTGALGEPQHF.

This clone turned up a few times. The chain couples TRBV5-8 to TRBJ2-3; 8 nucleotides agree with TRBD2. Unmatched junction bases numbered 6, after V lost 4 bases and J lost 5 bases. Germline CDR1 is SGHTS and CDR2 is YDEGEE. The CDR3 contains 14 residues. The CDR3 region has the DNA TGTGCCAGCAGCGAAAGCGGGGGAAAAGATACGCAGTATTTT. This translates into CASSESGGKDTQYF.

V gene TRBV7-2 combines with J gene TRBJ2-1; 8 bases map to TRBD2. This CDR3 has 15 amino acids. Germline CDR1 SGHTA, CDR2 FQGNSA. The V and J ends lost 1 base and 3 bases, in that order; junction bases with no gene match: 2. CDR3 amino acids: CASSLGAGVYNEQFF. CDR3 DNA: TGTGCCAGCAGCTTAGGAGCGGGAGTCTACAATGAGCAGTTCTTC. The variable domain in full, with the rest retrieved from reference TRBV7-2 and TRBJ2-1, is GAGVSQSPSNKVTEKGKDVELRCDPISGHTALYWYRQSLGQGLEFLIYFQGNSAPDKSGLPSDRFSAERTGGSVSTLTIQRTQQEDSAVYLCASSLGAGVYNEQFFGPGTRLTVL.

The chain carries TRBV7-2 and TRBJ2-5; D could derive from TRBD1 or TRBD2 (5 bases each). This CDR3 has 16 amino acids. Germline V gene lookup returns CDR1 SGHTA and CDR2 FQGNSA. Trimming took off 1 base at V and 2 bases at J, with 14 bases between the two ends. CDR3 protein: CASSLVGRATQETQYF. For the CDR3, the DNA is TGTGCCAGCAGCTTAGTGGGGCGGGCAACTCAAGAGACCCAGTACTTC.

The rearrangement joins TRBV2 to TRBJ1-1; D ambiguous. This CDR3 is 14 amino acids long. V lost 2 bases and J lost 1, with 8 bases in between. Germline CDR1 and CDR2: SNHLY and FYNNEI. The CDR3 DNA is TGTGCCAGCAGTGAAAGAATCCAGAACACTGAAGCTTTCTTT. Translation: CASSERIQNTEAFF.